This T cell receptor (beta chain) stems from a study of blood T cell repertoires in COVID-19. At the level of the study: There were acute and convalescent COVID-19 samples, and they came from the United States, Italy and Spain. Sources were T cells, B-cell-depleted T cells, or PBMCs; the material itself was cDNA or gDNA.

The CDR3 spans 14 residues. CDR1 is GTSNPN and CDR2 is SVGIG in the germline V gene (reference sequence). With 1 base clipped from V and 5 bases from J, the junction kept 3 bases outside the gene matches. Per the original methods: Cell counts per sample came from amplifying reference gene primers. TCRdb's copy holds only in-frame clones and misses some; the assay was immunoSEQ multiplex PCR. V and J calls plus clone size are reproduced from that table; the DNA served to infer D and trimming. The sample includes nearly 95,000 clones, under 90% of them seen just once. The material sequenced was peripheral blood. The TCR originated in a human donor with active COVID-19. The donor label of this sample is uncertain. The chain couples TRBV30 to TRBJ1-5, with 9 bases that match TRBD1. CDR3 loop: CAWSADRGDQPQHF. CDR3 in DNA: TGTGCCTGGAGTGCGGACAGGGGTGATCAGCCCCAGCATTTT. Filled out from reference TRBV30 and TRBJ1-5, the complete variable domain reads SQTIHQWPATLVQPVGSPLSLECTVEGTSNPNLYWYRQAAGRGLQLLFYSVGIGQISSEVPQNLSASRPQDRQFILSSKKLLLSDSGFYLCAWSADRGDQPQHFGDGTRLSIL.